This TCR beta chain was found in a study of lymphopenia after photon versus proton radiotherapy. TCRdb's table, derived via immunoSEQ multiplex PCR, lists solely in-frame clones and lacks some. This table holds about 70,000 clones, 87% found once. Study conclusions and caveats: Post-nadir TCR diversity decline inversely tracked overall survival among those who died. After lymphocyte nadir, photon-treated repertoires showed oligoclonal expansion, especially CD8+ Temra. Relative stability marked proton patients; photon patients lost diversity and naive cells.

This clone has just a few counts. Its target is unknown. The CDR3 has 13 amino acids. Germline CDR1 reads LNHDA; CDR2 reads SQIVND (reference sequence). The V end was cut by 2 bases, the J end by 6 bases, with 11 bases between. The rearrangement joins TRBV19 to TRBJ2-7; D is possibly TRBD1 or TRBD2 (5 bases each). The origin of this receptor is a man older than 75 with esophageal cancer. Here the sequenced sample was peripheral blood, taken from a patient treated with proton-based radiotherapy. Here the CDR3 reads CASSISGGSEQYF. DNA of the CDR3: TGTGCCAGTAGTATAAGTGGGGGTTCCGAGCAGTACTTC.